Shown below are 8 T cell receptor beta chains from a single sample sequenced in a study of blood T cell repertoires in COVID-19. Libraries were prepared by immunoSEQ multiplex PCR; TCRdb keeps only in-frame clonotypes and omits some of them. The sample lists about 39,000 clones; approximately 91% were seen once. The sample consisted of peripheral blood. Source of these receptors: a man aged 50-60 years with active COVID-19.

This clone was recorded only once. The CDR3 is CASSGATGYSGANVLTF. The CDR3 DNA sequence: TGTGCCAGCAGCGGGGCCACAGGCTACTCTGGGGCCAACGTCCTGACTTTC. V gene TRBV9 combines with J gene TRBJ2-6; the D gene is possibly TRBD1 (5 bases). V dropped 3 bases and J dropped 0 bases, with 13 bases sitting between them. Germline V lookup: CDR1 SGDLS, CDR2 YYNGEE. This CDR3 is 17 amino acids long.

This clone was detected a few times. V gene TRBV3-1 (or the pseudogene TRBV3-2) combines with J gene TRBJ1-1, with D possibly matching TRBD1 (6 bases). The CDR3 totals 15 residues. V lost 1 base to trimming and J lost 4 bases, with 13 bases between them. The germline V gene has CDR1 LGHDT and CDR2 YNNKEL (reference sequence). The chain's CDR3 is CASSQGRGRGTEAFF. In DNA form, the CDR3 reads TGTGCCAGCAGCCAAGGCAGGGGTCGAGGCACTGAAGCTTTCTTT.

This rearrangement joins TRBV12-3 or TRBV12-4 to TRBJ2-1; TRBD1 agrees at 8 bases. CDR3 length: 13 residues. The J segment lost 8 bases and the V segment lost 6 bases, leaving 6 bases of the junction unmatched. The CDR3 DNA reads TGTGCCAGCAGAACCGGGACAGGTCATGAGCAGTTCTTC. Translation: CASRTGTGHEQFF.

This rearrangement joins TRBV7-9 to TRBJ2-7; 10 positions match TRBD1. CDR3 length equals 17 residues. Germline V CDR1 and CDR2: SEHNR, FQNEAQ (reference sequence). Trimming removed 5 bases from V and 0 bases from J; junction bases left unmatched: 10. CDR3 sequence (DNA): TGTGCCAGCAGCCCCGGGACAGGGGCGTTAAACTCCTACGAGCAGTACTTC. It encodes CASSPGTGALNSYEQYF.

The V call is TRBV7-9, the J call TRBJ2-1; 13 bases line up with TRBD2. V lost 5 bases and J lost 10; bases outside the gene matches: 8. The CDR3 extends over 15 amino acids. In germline, CDR1 is SEHNR, CDR2 FQNEAQ (reference sequence). The CDR3 nucleotides are TGTGCCAGCAGCCCTCCGGGACTAGCGGGATCCGAGCAGTTCTTC. Protein product: CASSPPGLAGSEQFF.

This rearrangement joins TRBV6-5 to TRBJ1-3; 9 bases are a match to TRBD1. The CDR3 loop spans 16 amino acids. V lost 2 bases and J lost 4; bases outside the gene matches: 6. Germline V CDR1 and CDR2: MNHEY, SVGAGI. CDR3 nucleotide sequence: TGTGCCAGCAGTTACCGGTACAGGGGGCAAGGAAACACCATATATTTT. It codes for CASSYRYRGQGNTIYF.

CDR3 nucleotides: TGTGCCAGCAGTTTTTCCTGGGACGGAGGGAATTTGTTCTTC. Its translation: CASSFSWDGGNLFF. The chain combines TRBV27 with TRBJ2-1; TRBD2 might be the D (6 bases). CDR1 and CDR2 (germline): MNHEY, SMNVEV (reference sequence). This CDR3 has 14 amino acids. Between the trimmed V and J ends, which lost 3 bases and 15 bases, there was a span of 21 bases.

This chain connects TRBV7-9 to TRBJ2-1; D remains unclear. V lost 5 bases and J 7 bases, leaving 9 bases between the germline ends. The CDR3 consists of 12 residues. Germline V gives CDR1 SEHNR, CDR2 FQNEAQ (reference sequence). The chain's CDR3 is CASSGRSNEQFF. CDR3 bases: TGTGCCAGCAGCGGAAGGAGTAATGAGCAGTTCTTC.